The rows below give T cell receptor beta chains drawn from one sample of a study of T cell responses to AZD1222 COVID-19 vaccine. Sequenced by immunoSEQ multiplex PCR; TCRdb stores in-frame clones only, minus some. Altogether 150,000 to 180,000 clones are present, around nine tenths being singletons, with the ten largest covering approximately 17%. This specimen was peripheral blood, taken on day 0 of AZD1222 vaccination. The receptors originated from an adult in good health. Each CDR3 is given with its conserved first and last residue. Each record gives: J gene, D gene, clone size, V gene, CDR3 protein, CDR3 DNA. A D gene is named only where the DNA matches it firmly. A row's size may be missing; if present it is once, few, many or a size class.

J gene: TRBJ1-1; D gene: NA; clone size: NA; V gene: TRBV5-1; CDR3 protein: CASSSLDSSEAFF; CDR3 DNA: TGCGCCAGCAGCTCCCTGGACAGTTCAGAAGCTTTCTTT
J gene: TRBJ1-1; D gene: TRBD1; clone size: NA; V gene: TRBV28; CDR3 protein: CASSTGTGTRRTEAFF; CDR3 DNA: TGTGCCAGCAGCACCGGGACAGGGACCCGAAGGACTGAAGCTTTCTTT
J gene: TRBJ2-3; D gene: TRBD2; clone size: NA; V gene: TRBV29-1; CDR3 protein: CSVGPYAGGTDTQYF; CDR3 DNA: TGCAGCGTGGGTCCCTATGCGGGGGGCACAGATACGCAGTATTTT
J gene: TRBJ1-5; D gene: NA; clone size: NA; V gene: TRBV10-2; CDR3 protein: CASSVGGTSNQPQHF; CDR3 DNA: TGCGCCAGCAGTGTGGGGGGGACAAGCAATCAGCCCCAGCATTTT
J gene: TRBJ1-1; D gene: NA; clone size: NA; V gene: TRBV19; CDR3 protein: CASQGWTEAFF; CDR3 DNA: TGTGCCAGTCAGGGTTGGACTGAAGCTTTCTTT
J gene: TRBJ1-2; D gene: TRBD1; clone size: NA; V gene: TRBV19; CDR3 protein: CASSPDRGYGYTF; CDR3 DNA: TGTGCCAGTAGTCCCGACAGGGGCTATGGCTACACCTTC
J gene: TRBJ2-5; D gene: NA; clone size: NA; V gene: TRBV19; CDR3 protein: CASSLGRPQETQYF; CDR3 DNA: TGTGCCAGTAGTCTCGGACGGCCCCAAGAGACCCAGTACTTC
J gene: TRBJ1-2; D gene: NA; clone size: NA; V gene: TRBV19; CDR3 protein: CASSTHGATGNYGYTF; CDR3 DNA: TGTGCCAGTAGTACCCACGGGGCGACAGGAAACTATGGCTACACCTTC
J gene: TRBJ1-5; D gene: NA; clone size: NA; V gene: TRBV18; CDR3 protein: CASSPGAHSNQPQHF; CDR3 DNA: TGTGCCAGCTCACCAGGGGCACATAGCAATCAGCCCCAGCATTTT
J gene: TRBJ1-1; D gene: TRBD1; clone size: once; V gene: TRBV2; CDR3 protein: CASRPGTENTEAFF; CDR3 DNA: TGTGCCAGCAGGCCCGGGACAGAGAACACTGAAGCTTTCTTT
J gene: TRBJ1-3; D gene: TRBD1; clone size: NA; V gene: TRBV5-4; CDR3 protein: CASSLQTGHGNTIYF; CDR3 DNA: TGTGCCAGCAGCTTACAGACAGGGCACGGAAACACCATATATTTT
J gene: TRBJ1-1; D gene: NA; clone size: NA; V gene: TRBV18; CDR3 protein: CASSQGTIEAFF; CDR3 DNA: TGTGCCAGCTCACAGGGGACAATCGAAGCTTTCTTT
J gene: TRBJ1-2; D gene: NA; clone size: once; V gene: TRBV15; CDR3 protein: CATSRDVLNGYTF; CDR3 DNA: TGTGCCACCAGCAGAGATGTTCTGAATGGCTACACCTTC
J gene: TRBJ2-1; D gene: NA; clone size: NA; V gene: TRBV4-1; CDR3 protein: CASSQDISAIGEFF; CDR3 DNA: TGCGCCAGCAGCCAAGATATTTCGGCCATAGGTGAGTTCTTC
J gene: TRBJ2-7; D gene: NA; clone size: NA; V gene: TRBV11-2; CDR3 protein: CASSLQTEQYF; CDR3 DNA: TGTGCCAGCAGCCTACAGACGGAGCAGTACTTC
J gene: TRBJ1-2; D gene: TRBD1; clone size: NA; V gene: TRBV28; CDR3 protein: CASWGQHAPYYGYTF; CDR3 DNA: TGTGCCAGCTGGGGACAGCACGCCCCATACTATGGCTACACCTTC
J gene: TRBJ2-1; D gene: NA; clone size: NA; V gene: TRBV9; CDR3 protein: CASSPRSSITSNEQFF; CDR3 DNA: TGTGCCAGCAGCCCTCGCTCGTCAATCACGTCCAATGAGCAGTTCTTC